Sequencing of this TCR beta chain was carried out in a study of identifying expanded T cells in peripheral blood. Details on this clone: Its antigen is not identified.

CDR1 and CDR2 (germline): SGHNT, YYREEE (reference sequence). Trimming pared 0 bases from V and 7 bases from J, leaving 13 bases between. The CDR3 has 14 amino acids. This table comes from immunoSEQ multiplex PCR, and its TCRdb copy is limited to in-frame clones, with some not included. The profile shows tens of thousands of clones, about 80% of them singletons. Healthy donors had no documented immune events, such as infections, while sampled. Study-wide results and limits: Across healthy donors, higher total template counts meant significantly greater approximately two-week count variance. Technical replicates showed around 1.2 changed clones; approximately two weeks about 16; four weeks 19.

Sequencing input: blood. V gene TRBV5-4 combines with J gene TRBJ1-2; no firm D call. The TCR comes from a person aged 18 to 70 in good health. The CDR3 region is CASSLEVPVAGYTF. The CDR3 region has the DNA TGTGCCAGCAGCTTGGAAGTCCCCGTGGCTGGCTACACCTTC. Drawing the rest from reference TRBV5-4 and TRBJ1-2, the complete variable domain is ETGVTQSPTHLIKTRGQQVTLRCSSQSGHNTVSWYQQALGQGPQFIFQYYREEENGRGNFPPRFSGLQFPNYSSELNVNALELDDSALYLCASSLEVPVAGYTFGSGTRLTVV.